This T cell receptor (beta chain) derives from a study of blood T cells in healthy people across ages. Only a few counts were recorded for this clonotype. Antigen specificity is unknown. PCR was performed a second time for about 7 to 11 cycles using a sample-barcoded 5' primer and a J-beta primer mix. TCRdb reanalysed the 5' RACE reads using MiXCR and keeps one entry per CDR3 protein. The sample has about 780,000 distinct CDR3 sequences; roughly 24% are singletons. This CDR3 has 16 residues. The V and J ends lost 1 base and 1 base respectively, with 14 bases between them. Looked up from germline, CDR1 is SGHRS and CDR2 is YFSETQ. Study-wide findings and caveats: Observed TCR beta diversity per million T cells went down as age went up. This fall followed a roughly linear course with age. Both naive CD4+ cell counts and diversity were greater in long-lived donors than in aged donors.

The same data also contributed to another study, on T cells of mothers and their children.

The clonotype comes from a boy younger than 18 in good health. The chain employs TRBV5-1 and TRBJ1-1; D ambiguous. Sequenced: blood. The CDR3 nucleotides are TGCGCCAGCAGCTTGATGTTAGTCGGGAGGAACACTGAAGCTTTCTTT. Translation: CASSLMLVGRNTEAFF.